This T cell receptor (beta chain) was captured in a study of shared T cell receptors in the human thymus. CDR1 and CDR2 from the germline V gene are MNHEY and SMNVEV (reference sequence). The CDR3 sequence is 16 residues long. J gave up 0 bases and V 4 bases, and 7 bases lay outside the gene matches. Here immunoSEQ multiplex PCR was the method, and the copy in TCRdb shows in-frame clones only, minus some. The sample lists about 660,000 clones, around 87% occurring once. The data were also submitted as part of a second study, on human thymus T cells. In that study: Thymic as well as blood repertoires seemed to favor certain V and J genes unevenly.

The chain has TRBV27 and TRBJ1-2, with 8 bases aligning to TRBD1. The specimen was thymocytes. The TCR was taken from a boy in the first two years of life with a congenital heart defect. The CDR3 nucleotides read TGTGCCAGCAGTTCCCGTGGACAGGGACCTAACTATGGCTACACCTTC. It is translated as CASSSRGQGPNYGYTF.